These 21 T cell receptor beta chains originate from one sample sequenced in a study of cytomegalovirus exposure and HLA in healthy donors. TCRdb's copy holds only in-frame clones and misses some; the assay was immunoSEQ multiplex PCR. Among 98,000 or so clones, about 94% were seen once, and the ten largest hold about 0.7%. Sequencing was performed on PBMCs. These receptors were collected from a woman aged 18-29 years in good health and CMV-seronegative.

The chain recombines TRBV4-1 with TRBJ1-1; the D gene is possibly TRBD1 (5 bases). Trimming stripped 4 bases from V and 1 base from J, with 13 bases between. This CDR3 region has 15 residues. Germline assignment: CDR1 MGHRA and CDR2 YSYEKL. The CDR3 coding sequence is TGCGCCAGCAGCCGGAGGGACTCCGAGAACACTGAAGCTTTCTTT. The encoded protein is CASSRRDSENTEAFF.

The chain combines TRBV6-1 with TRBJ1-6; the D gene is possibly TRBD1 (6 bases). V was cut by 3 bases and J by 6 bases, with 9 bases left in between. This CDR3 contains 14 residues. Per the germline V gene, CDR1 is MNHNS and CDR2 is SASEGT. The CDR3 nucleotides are TGTGCCAGCAGTGACAGGGGCCGTAATTCACCCCTCCACTTT. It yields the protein CASSDRGRNSPLHF.

CDR3 DNA sequence: TGTGCCAGCACCCTGGGACTAGCGGAGCCCCCCCTGTTCTTC. Amino acid sequence: CASTLGLAEPPLFF. This chain joins TRBV2 and TRBJ2-1, with TRBD2 matching over 11 bases. The junction had 14 bases not matched to a gene; V was cut back by 7 bases and J by 15 bases. The CDR3 consists of 14 residues. CDR1 is SNHLY and CDR2 is FYNNEI in the germline V gene. Full variable domain (missing parts from reference TRBV2 and TRBJ2-1): EPEVTQTPSHQVTQMGQEVILRCVPISNHLYFYWYRQILGQKVEFLVSFYNNEISEKSEIFDDQFSVERPDGSNFTLKIRSTKLEDSAMYFCASTLGLAEPPLFFGPGTRLTVL.

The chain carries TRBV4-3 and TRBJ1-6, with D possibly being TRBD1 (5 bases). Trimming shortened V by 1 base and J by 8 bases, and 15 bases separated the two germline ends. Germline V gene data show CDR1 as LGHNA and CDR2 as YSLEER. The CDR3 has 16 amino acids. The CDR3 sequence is CASSQGGSGGYSPLHF. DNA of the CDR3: TGCGCCAGCAGCCAAGGGGGGTCAGGAGGGTATTCACCCCTCCACTTT.

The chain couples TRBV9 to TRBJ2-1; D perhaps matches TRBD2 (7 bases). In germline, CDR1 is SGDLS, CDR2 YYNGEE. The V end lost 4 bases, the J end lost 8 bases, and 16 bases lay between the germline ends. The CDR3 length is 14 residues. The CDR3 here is CASSSAAGADEQFF. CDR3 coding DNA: TGTGCCAGCAGCTCAGCCGCGGGGGCGGATGAGCAGTTCTTC.

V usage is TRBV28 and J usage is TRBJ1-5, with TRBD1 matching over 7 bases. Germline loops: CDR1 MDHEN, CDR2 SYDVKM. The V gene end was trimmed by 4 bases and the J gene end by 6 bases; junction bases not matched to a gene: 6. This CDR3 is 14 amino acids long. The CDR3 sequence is CASSSTGLTQPQHF. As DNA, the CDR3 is TGTGCCAGCAGTTCGACAGGGTTGACTCAGCCCCAGCATTTT.

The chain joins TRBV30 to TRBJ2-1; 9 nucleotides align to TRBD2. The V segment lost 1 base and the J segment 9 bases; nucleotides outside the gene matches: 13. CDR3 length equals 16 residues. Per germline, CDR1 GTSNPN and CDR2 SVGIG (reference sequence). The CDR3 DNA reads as TGTGCCTGGAGTGGAACACCGGGACTAGCACTCAGTGAGCAGTTCTTC. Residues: CAWSGTPGLALSEQFF.

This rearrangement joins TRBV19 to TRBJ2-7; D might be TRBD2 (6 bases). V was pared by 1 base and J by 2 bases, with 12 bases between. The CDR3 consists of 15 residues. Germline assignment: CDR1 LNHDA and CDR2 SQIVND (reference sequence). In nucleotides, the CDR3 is TGTGCCAGTAGTATAGGTGATAGCGGTCCCTACGAGCAGTACTTC. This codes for CASSIGDSGPYEQYF.

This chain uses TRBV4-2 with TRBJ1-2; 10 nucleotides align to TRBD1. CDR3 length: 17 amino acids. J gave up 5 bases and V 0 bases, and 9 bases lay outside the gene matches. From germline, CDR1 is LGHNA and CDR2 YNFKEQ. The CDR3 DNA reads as TGTGCCAGCAGCCAAGAGGGGGGGGACAGGGGATCTTATGGCTACACCTTC. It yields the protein CASSQEGGDRGSYGYTF.

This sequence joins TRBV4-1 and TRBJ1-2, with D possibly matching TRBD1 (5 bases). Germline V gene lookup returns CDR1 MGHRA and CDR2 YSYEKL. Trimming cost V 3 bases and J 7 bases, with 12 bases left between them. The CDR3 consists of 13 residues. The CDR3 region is CASSQGPTLGYTF. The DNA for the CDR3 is TGCGCCAGCAGCCAGGGGCCCACTCTTGGCTACACCTTC.

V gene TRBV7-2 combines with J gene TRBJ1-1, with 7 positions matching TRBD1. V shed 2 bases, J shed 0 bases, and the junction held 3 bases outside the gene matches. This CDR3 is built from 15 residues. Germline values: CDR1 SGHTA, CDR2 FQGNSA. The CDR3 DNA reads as TGTGCCAGCAGCTTAAGGGGGACAGTGAACACTGAAGCTTTCTTT. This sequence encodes CASSLRGTVNTEAFF.

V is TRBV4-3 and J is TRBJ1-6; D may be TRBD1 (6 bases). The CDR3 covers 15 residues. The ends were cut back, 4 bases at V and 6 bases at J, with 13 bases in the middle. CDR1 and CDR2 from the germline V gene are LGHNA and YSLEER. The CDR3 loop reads CASSPQGLGNSPLHF. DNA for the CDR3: TGCGCCAGCAGCCCCCAGGGGTTGGGTAATTCACCCCTCCACTTT.

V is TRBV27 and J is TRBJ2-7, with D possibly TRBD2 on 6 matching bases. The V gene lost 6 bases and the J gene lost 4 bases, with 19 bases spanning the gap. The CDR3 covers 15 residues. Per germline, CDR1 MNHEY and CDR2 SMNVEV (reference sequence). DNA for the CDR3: TGTGCCAGCAGGGTCGGGGGAGGTATTGGTTACGAGCAGTACTTC. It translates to CASRVGGGIGYEQYF.

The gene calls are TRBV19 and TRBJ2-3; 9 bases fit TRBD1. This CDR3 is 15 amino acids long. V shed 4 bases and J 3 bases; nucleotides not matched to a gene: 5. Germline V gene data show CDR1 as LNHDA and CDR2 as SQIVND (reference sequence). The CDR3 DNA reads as TGTGCCAGTAGTAGGACGGGACAGGGTACAGATACGCAGTATTTT. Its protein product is CASSRTGQGTDTQYF.

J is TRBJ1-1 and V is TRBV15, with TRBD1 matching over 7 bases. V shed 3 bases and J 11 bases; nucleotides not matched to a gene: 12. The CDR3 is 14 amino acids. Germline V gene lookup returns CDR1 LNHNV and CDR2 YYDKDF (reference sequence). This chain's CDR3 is CATSSRGEGVGAFF. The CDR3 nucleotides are TGTGCCACCAGCAGCAGGGGGGAAGGGGTTGGGGCTTTCTTT.

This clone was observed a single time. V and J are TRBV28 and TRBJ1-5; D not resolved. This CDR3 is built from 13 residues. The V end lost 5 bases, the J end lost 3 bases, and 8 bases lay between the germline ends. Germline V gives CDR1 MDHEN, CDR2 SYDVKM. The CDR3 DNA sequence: TGTGCCAGCAGTGAGGGCGTCAATCAGCCCCAGCATTTT. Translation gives CASSEGVNQPQHF.

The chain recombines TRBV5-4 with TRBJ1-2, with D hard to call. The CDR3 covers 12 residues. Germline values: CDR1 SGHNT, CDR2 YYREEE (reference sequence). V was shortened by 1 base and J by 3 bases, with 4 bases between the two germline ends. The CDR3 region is CASSLPDYGYTF. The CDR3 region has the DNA TGTGCCAGCAGCTTGCCGGACTATGGCTACACCTTC.

DNA of the CDR3: TGTGCCAGTAGTATCGCGGGACAGGGGGACTCTGGGGCCAACGTCCTGACTTTC. This gives the protein CASSIAGQGDSGANVLTF. The chain couples TRBV19 to TRBJ2-6; 11 bases fit TRBD1. CDR3 length equals 18 residues. With 3 bases clipped from V and 0 bases from J, the junction kept 4 bases outside the gene matches. The V gene's germline CDR1 is LNHDA and CDR2 SQIVND (reference sequence).

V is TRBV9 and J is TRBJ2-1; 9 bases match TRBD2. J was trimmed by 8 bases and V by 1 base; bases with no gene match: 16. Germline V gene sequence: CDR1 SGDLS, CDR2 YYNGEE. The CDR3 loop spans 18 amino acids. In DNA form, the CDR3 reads TGTGCCAGCAGCGTAATGGAGGGCGGGGGGGCTTTTCGCGATGAGCAGTTCTTC. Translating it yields CASSVMEGGGAFRDEQFF.

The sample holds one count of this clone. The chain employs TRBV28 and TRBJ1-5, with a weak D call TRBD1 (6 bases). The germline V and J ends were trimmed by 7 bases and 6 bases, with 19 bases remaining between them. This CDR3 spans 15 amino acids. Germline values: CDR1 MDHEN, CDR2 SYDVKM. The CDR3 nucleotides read TGTGCCAGCACCCCCCGGGGGGAGGGGGTTCAGCCCCAGCATTTT. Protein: CASTPRGEGVQPQHF.

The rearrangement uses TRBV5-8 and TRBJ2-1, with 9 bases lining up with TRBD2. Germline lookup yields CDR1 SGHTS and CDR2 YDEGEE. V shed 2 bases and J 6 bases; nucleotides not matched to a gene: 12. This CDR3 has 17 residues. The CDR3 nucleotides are TGTGCCAGCAGCTTACGCGGGGGGGCCGGATTGTTCAATGAGCAGTTCTTC. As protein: CASSLRGGAGLFNEQFF.